This T cell receptor (beta chain) is from a study of blood T cell repertoires in COVID-19. The CDR3 has 16 amino acids. Germline CDR1 LGHNT, CDR2 FRNRAP. The V end lost 5 bases, the J end lost 0 bases, and 13 bases lay between the germline ends. Clones were read by immunoSEQ multiplex PCR, and TCRdb kept only the in-frame ones, dropping some. The sample lists fewer than 300,000 clones, 75% to 95% occurring once. The sample taken for sequencing was PBMCs or T cells enriched from blood (not recorded which). This TCR was recovered from a woman in her 30s who had recovered from COVID-19. The chain has TRBV12-5 and TRBJ2-2, with D possibly matching TRBD2 (6 bases). The CDR3 spells CASGKNSGSNTGELFF. The CDR3 DNA follows: TGTGCTAGTGGTAAGAATAGCGGTTCGAACACCGGGGAGCTGTTTTTT.